The 11 T cell receptor beta chains below were found in one sample sequenced in a study of post-analysis software for immune sequencing data (dated by TCRdb to the mid-2010s). Results the study describes overall, beyond this receptor: Several TRBV segments, including TRBV5-6, TRBV5-1 and TRBV20-1, were significantly more frequent in patients than controls.

Their recognized antigens are unknown. Libraries were constructed by PCR. Sequenced using an Illumina HiSeq 2500. Unique molecular identifiers were incorporated into TCR beta cDNA libraries to reduce PCR and sequencing biases. TCRdb itself trimmed the public reads at Q25 with fastp, ran MiXCR and retained productive beta chains. A single entry per CDR3 protein holds the most common genes and DNA from its merged rows. The sample profile shows some 690,000 distinct CDR3 sequences; roughly 30% of them were found once. 0.56% of the sample is taken by the ten largest. Sequencing was done on a sample of blood. The receptors were gathered from a girl aged 10 to 17 with multiple sclerosis.

V and J are TRBV6-1 and TRBJ2-3, with TRBD2 matching 13 bases. The CDR3 contains 16 residues. Germline trimming cut 8 bases from V and 1 base from J; bases unmatched to any gene: 6. CDR1 and CDR2 (germline): MNHNS, SASEGT. In DNA form, the CDR3 reads TGTGCCAGCTGTCCTGGACTAGCGGGAGGCACAGATACGCAGTATTTT. It specifies CASCPGLAGGTDTQYF.

The V and J genes are TRBV10-3 and TRBJ1-1, with a tentative D call TRBD1 (5 bases). Germline-derived CDR1 and CDR2 are ENHRY and SYGVKD. Between the trimmed V and J ends, which lost 3 bases and 10 bases, there was a span of 12 bases. The CDR3 runs to 12 residues. The CDR3 DNA sequence: TGTGCCATCAGTGAAACTCGGGGGGGAGCTTTCTTT. Translated, it gives CAISETRGGAFF.

This clonotype was observed a few times. This chain joins TRBV5-1 and TRBJ2-5, with D unclear. Germline V lookup: CDR1 SGHRS, CDR2 YFSETQ. Trimming pared 6 bases from V and 0 bases from J, leaving 9 bases between. This CDR3 has 13 amino acids. The CDR3 DNA reads as TGCGCCAGCATATCCGACTACCAAGAGACCCAGTACTTC. Its protein product is CASISDYQETQYF.

A few counts support this clonotype. This rearrangement joins TRBV10-3 to TRBJ2-7; no reliable D call. Trimming left V 2 bases short and J 4 bases short, with 12 bases between. The germline V gene has CDR1 ENHRY and CDR2 SYGVKD. The CDR3 spans 14 residues. The CDR3 loop is CAISESVKGYEQYF. CDR3 sequence (DNA): TGTGCCATCAGTGAGAGTGTTAAGGGATACGAGCAGTACTTC.

This clonotype came up a few times. The J gene is TRBJ2-3, the V gene TRBV7-2; D is unclear. The CDR3 totals 13 residues. The germline V gene has CDR1 SGHTA and CDR2 FQGNSA. The V end was cut by 5 bases, the J end by 6 bases, with 12 bases between. Here the CDR3 reads CASSPPASDTQYF. In nucleotides, the CDR3 is TGTGCCAGCAGCCCCCCGGCCTCGGATACGCAGTATTTT.

This clonotype came up a few times. The J gene is TRBJ1-1, the V gene TRBV5-1; 8 bases line up with TRBD1. This CDR3 comprises 16 residues. V shed 0 bases, J shed 1 base, and the junction held 5 bases outside the gene matches. The germline CDR1 and CDR2 sequences are SGHRS and YFSETQ. As DNA, the CDR3 is TGCGCCAGCAGCTTGGCACTCCAGGGGGCGAACACTGAAGCTTTCTTT. Translation: CASSLALQGANTEAFF.

The rearrangement uses TRBV20-1 and TRBJ2-7; D remains unclear. The CDR3 contains 18 residues. In germline, CDR1 is DFQATT, CDR2 SNEGSKA (reference sequence). The V end lost 5 bases, the J end lost 0 bases, and 26 bases lay between the germline ends. CDR3 coding DNA: TGCAGTGCTGATACGGGCGGAACCAGAACCCATAGCTCCTACGAGCAGTACTTC. This gives the protein CSADTGGTRTHSSYEQYF.

The rearrangement links TRBV9 to TRBJ2-5, with TRBD2 as a possible D gene (7 bases). CDR1 is SGDLS, CDR2 YYNGEE, per germline. Trimming shortened V by 4 bases and J by 4 bases, and 20 bases separated the two germline ends. The CDR3 covers 16 residues. The CDR3 nucleotides are TGTGCCAGCAGCCCCTACACGGGGGGCGGGGGAGAGACCCAGTACTTC. This translates into CASSPYTGGGGETQYF.

The rearrangement uses TRBV10-1 and TRBJ2-3; TRBD1 matches 7 bases. The CDR3 loop spans 16 amino acids. CDR1 and CDR2 from the germline V gene are WNHNN and SYGVQD (reference sequence). V lost 0 bases, J lost 3 bases, and 6 bases stayed unmatched. In DNA form, the CDR3 reads TGCGCCAGCAGTGAGTCTGGCAGGGGGTTAACAGATACGCAGTATTTT. Its translation: CASSESGRGLTDTQYF.

This clonotype was recorded a few times. V gene TRBV27 combines with J gene TRBJ2-1, with 7 bases identical to TRBD1. Germline-derived CDR1 and CDR2 are MNHEY and SMNVEV (reference sequence). The CDR3 totals 16 residues. V lost 1 base and J lost 6; bases outside the gene matches: 9. The CDR3, as DNA: TGTGCCAGCAGTTTATGGGCAGGGGGTAACGGCAATGAGCAGTTCTTC. It encodes CASSLWAGGNGNEQFF.

This clonotype turned up a few times. The CDR3 reads CASSLGLNYEQYF. The CDR3 DNA is TGTGCCAGCAGTTTAGGACTCAACTACGAGCAGTACTTC. The chain uses TRBV2 and TRBJ2-7; perhaps TRBD2 as D (5 bases). Trimming shortened V by 5 bases and J by 3 bases, and 11 bases separated the two germline ends. Looked up from germline, CDR1 is SNHLY and CDR2 is FYNNEI. The CDR3 length is 13 residues. The full variable domain, rest sourced from reference TRBV2 and TRBJ2-7, is EPEVTQTPSHQVTQMGQEVILRCVPISNHLYFYWYRQILGQKVEFLVSFYNNEISEKSEIFDDQFSVERPDGSNFTLKIRSTKLEDSAMYFCASSLGLNYEQYFGPGTRLTVT.